A single sample gave rise to the 15 T cell receptor beta chains below, sequenced in a study of regulatory T cells in long-lasting Graves disease (dated by TCRdb to the early 2020s). This specimen's time point label, per the study, means: newly diagnosed GD, antithyroid drugs for less than 3 months. For both TCR sequencing and RNA sequencing, RNA was extracted from PBMCs using TRIzol. Library creation used multiplex PCR. The sequencer listed for this sample is Illumina HiSeq 4000. TCR beta libraries were built with iRepertoire HTBI primers and Arm-PCR amplification of CDR3 regions. In TCRdb, the public reads were trimmed at Q25 with fastp and aligned with MiXCR, with productive beta chains retained. Entries that share a CDR3 protein sequence are merged under the most common genes and DNA. The table for this sample lists around 400,000 distinct CDR3 sequences; approximately 12% of them were counted only once. The ten largest clones take up under 20% of the sample.

In addition, the sample was reused for a study of T cells in Graves' hyperthyroidism and ophthalmopathy.

The sequenced sample was peripheral blood mononuclear cells (PBMCs), obtained at new diagnosis, from a patient treated with antithyroid drugs. The receptors stem from a woman in her late teens or twenties with Graves disease. Donor details come from another sample of the same person, matched by shared clones.

This clonotype was observed many times. The chain uses TRBV12-3 or TRBV12-4 and TRBJ2-1; perhaps TRBD2 as D (7 bases). V was clipped by 6 bases and J by 9 bases, with 18 bases between them. The CDR3 totals 14 residues. The CDR3 sequence: CASSRGARLVEQFF. As DNA, the CDR3 is TGTGCCAGCAGCCGGGGGGCCCGACTCGTTGAGCAGTTCTTC.

This clonotype has at least ten counts. This chain links TRBV11-1 with TRBJ2-7; possibly TRBD1 or TRBD2 for D (5 bases each). The V end lost 6 bases, the J end lost 2 bases, and 17 bases lay between the germline ends. The CDR3 spans 15 residues. Germline CDR1 SGHAT, CDR2 FQDESV (reference sequence). The CDR3 DNA sequence: TGTGCCAGCAGTTCCGGGACCCCGGGACCCTACGAGCAGTACTTC. Protein sequence: CASSSGTPGPYEQYF.

This clonotype occurred many times. The chain is built from TRBV19 and TRBJ1-2; D gene ambiguous. The CDR3 runs 14 residues. The V gene's germline CDR1 is LNHDA and CDR2 SQIVND (reference sequence). V was shortened by 3 bases and J by 4 bases, with 12 bases between the two germline ends. CDR3 DNA sequence: TGTGCCAGTAGTATGGCCCTCGACGGCTATGGCTACACCTTC. Translating gives CASSMALDGYGYTF.

This clonotype appeared many times. The chain links TRBV7-9 to TRBJ2-5; 9 bases are shared with TRBD2. This CDR3 has 15 residues. V gave up 4 bases and J gave up 2 bases; unmatched junction bases: 5. Germline V gene lookup returns CDR1 SEHNR and CDR2 FQNEAQ (reference sequence). DNA of the CDR3: TGTGCCAGCAGCTGGGGACTAGCCAAACAAGAGACCCAGTACTTC. This translates into CASSWGLAKQETQYF.

This clonotype was counted at least ten times. The rearrangement joins TRBV27 to TRBJ2-7; D is undetermined. This CDR3 has 10 residues. Germline lookup yields CDR1 MNHEY and CDR2 SMNVEV (reference sequence). Between the trimmed V and J ends, which lost 8 bases and 4 bases, there was a span of 6 bases. This CDR3 is CASGKYEQYF. The CDR3 region has the DNA TGTGCCAGCGGGAAATACGAGCAGTACTTC.

V gene TRBV29-1 combines with J gene TRBJ2-2; the D is unclear. The germline CDR1 and CDR2 sequences are SQVTM and ANQGSEA. V was clipped by 4 bases and J by 2 bases, with 8 bases between them. The CDR3 covers 13 residues. This CDR3 reads CSVGKGNTGELFF. Written as DNA, the CDR3 is TGCAGCGTTGGGAAGGGAAACACCGGGGAGCTGTTTTTT.

With regard to this clonotype: A clone one base away is much larger, so this may be a read error. The chain uses TRBV11-2 and TRBJ2-1, with a weak D call TRBD2 (6 bases). This CDR3 region has 14 residues. Trimming removed 9 bases at V and 5 bases at J, with 17 bases between. Germline CDR1 SGHAT, CDR2 FQNNGV. CDR3 in DNA: TGTGCCAGTCTAGGCGGGATCATTCACAATGAGCAGTTCTTC. As protein: CASLGGIIHNEQFF.

This clonotype has more than one count but fewer than ten. The chain carries TRBV24-1 and TRBJ2-1; D perhaps matches TRBD1 (6 bases). Germline V gene lookup returns CDR1 KGHDR and CDR2 SFDVKD. Trimming removed 8 bases at V and 3 bases at J, with 10 bases between. This CDR3 is 13 amino acids long. As DNA, the CDR3 is TGTGCCACCACACAGGGTAACTACAATGAGCAGTTCTTC. Its translation is CATTQGNYNEQFF.

The V call is TRBV4-3, the J call TRBJ2-5, with no clear D. Trimming pared 2 bases from V and 6 bases from J, leaving 10 bases between. Germline CDR1 reads LGHNA; CDR2 reads YSLEER. The CDR3 runs to 13 residues. In DNA, the CDR3 is TGCGCCAGCAGCCAAATCCCCGGGCAGACCCAGTACTTC. As protein: CASSQIPGQTQYF.

This clonotype was found many times. V is TRBV7-9 and J is TRBJ1-2; D is unresolved. The CDR3 extends over 13 amino acids. Trimming cost V 6 bases and J 6 bases, with 14 bases left between them. CDR1 SEHNR and CDR2 FQNEAQ come from the germline V gene (reference sequence). This CDR3 reads CASRPPLSHGYTF. The CDR3, as DNA: TGTGCCAGCAGACCCCCCTTGAGCCATGGCTACACCTTC.

This clonotype was seen many times. This rearrangement joins TRBV7-9 to TRBJ2-5, with 7 bases identical to TRBD1. J gave up 14 bases and V 5 bases, and 8 bases lay outside the gene matches. The germline V gene encodes CDR1 SEHNR and CDR2 FQNEAQ (reference sequence). CDR3 length: 11 amino acids. As DNA, the CDR3 is TGTGCCAGCAGCCCGGACAGGCTTACTTACTTC. As protein: CASSPDRLTYF.

This clonotype was counted ten times or more. The chain combines TRBV5-1 with TRBJ1-4; a weak D match, TRBD1 (5 bases). This CDR3 region has 13 residues. V was trimmed by 3 bases and J by 7 bases, leaving 10 bases between them. CDR1 and CDR2 from the germline V gene are SGHRS and YFSETQ. CDR3 nucleotide sequence: TGCGCCAGCAGCTCGCAGGGAGGTGAAAAACTGTTTTTT. Amino acid sequence: CASSSQGGEKLFF. The complete variable domain, with remaining parts taken from reference TRBV5-1 and TRBJ1-4, reads KAGVTQTPRYLIKTRGQQVTLSCSPISGHRSVSWYQQTPGQGLQFLFEYFSETQRNKGNFPGRFSGRQFSNSRSEMNVSTLELGDSALYLCASSSQGGEKLFFGSGTQLSVL.

This clonotype was recorded at least ten times. The chain combines TRBV5-1 with TRBJ2-7, with D possibly matching TRBD1 (6 bases). From germline, CDR1 is SGHRS and CDR2 YFSETQ. The V end lost 1 base, the J end lost 7 bases, and 15 bases lay between the germline ends. CDR3 length equals 14 residues. CDR3 in amino acids: CASSLTGTLGEQYF. CDR3 in DNA: TGCGCCAGCAGCTTGACAGGGACCCTTGGAGAGCAGTACTTC.

This clonotype was picked up many times. In nucleotides, the CDR3 is TGCAGTGCTCCCAGGGAGAACACTGAAGCTTTCTTT. Translated: CSAPRENTEAFF. The chain carries TRBV20-1 and TRBJ1-1; possibly TRBD1 for D (5 bases). Trimming stripped 5 bases from V and 1 base from J, with 8 bases between. This CDR3 is built from 12 residues. The V gene's germline CDR1 is DFQATT and CDR2 SNEGSKA (reference sequence).

This clonotype has ten or more counts. This chain links TRBV7-2 with TRBJ2-7; TRBD2 aligns across 15 bases. Germline V gene sequence: CDR1 SGHTA, CDR2 FQGNSA. J was trimmed by 4 bases and V by 5 bases; bases with no gene match: 12. This CDR3 spans 18 amino acids. The CDR3 nucleotides read TGTGCCAGCAGCCGTCAACCGGGACTAGCGGGAGGCGGTTACGAGCAGTACTTC. As protein: CASSRQPGLAGGGYEQYF.